Listed below are T cell receptor beta chains from one sample, sequenced in a study of tumor T cells in aggressive B-cell lymphoma. Some clones are missing from TCRdb's copy, which holds only in-frame ones; the method was immunoSEQ multiplex PCR. Seen here are some 5,000 clones, around 87% observed once, and the top ten hold about 5.2%. Sequencing was carried out using tumor tissue. These receptors came from an adult with diffuse large B cell lymphoma. Both conserved end residues are part of each CDR3. Each record gives: CDR3 length, V gene, J gene, CDR3 protein.

length: 15
V: TRBV28
J: TRBJ2-2
CDR3: CASSPSGGGFRELFF

length: 16
V: TRBV19
J: TRBJ2-7
CDR3: CASSIGPRDRNYEQYF

length: 12
V: TRBV6-5
J: TRBJ1-1
CDR3: CASSNSGPEAFF

length: 16
V: TRBV11-2
J: TRBJ2-1
CDR3: CASSFGTSGEYNEQFF

length: 14
V: TRBV28
J: TRBJ1-4
CDR3: CASTSGGFYEKLFF

length: 17
V: TRBV7-9
J: TRBJ1-1
CDR3: CASSRSWDRDERTEAFF

length: 15
V: TRBV5-1
J: TRBJ2-1
CDR3: CASSLVGGGVNEQFF

length: 14
V: TRBV14
J: TRBJ2-5
CDR3: CASSLSGTEETQYF

length: 16
V: TRBV9
J: TRBJ1-4
CDR3: CASSEFDSGQGEKLFF

length: 13
V: TRBV6-4
J: TRBJ1-1
CDR3: CASSSTVGTEAFF

length: 14
V: TRBV7-2
J: TRBJ2-6
CDR3: CASSFSAGANVLTF

length: 14
V: TRBV9
J: NA
CDR3: CASSVGGLVGEQYF

length: 15
V: TRBV9
J: TRBJ1-4
CDR3: CASSEGQGANEKLFF

length: 14
V: TRBV5-1
J: TRBJ1-2
CDR3: CASSLGTGSNGYTF

length: 13
V: TRBV6-5
J: TRBJ1-1
CDR3: CASSYDRSTEAFF

length: 13
V: TRBV29-1
J: TRBJ1-1
CDR3: CSSNRGANTEAFF

length: 16
V: TRBV7-2
J: TRBJ1-2
CDR3: CASSLVTGPKGGGYTF

length: 14
V: TRBV6-6
J: TRBJ1-2
CDR3: CATNIQVMNYGYTF

length: 14
V: TRBV2
J: TRBJ2-7
CDR3: CASRPDSTSYEQYF

length: 14
V: TRBV29-1
J: TRBJ2-7
CDR3: CSAGQGAGSYEQYF

length: 12
V: TRBV30
J: TRBJ2-1
CDR3: CAWGLSYNEQFF

length: 17
V: TRBV14
J: TRBJ1-4
CDR3: CASSQDALKNSNEKLFF

length: 14
V: TRBV19
J: TRBJ2-2
CDR3: CASKRDRGLGELFF

length: 14
V: TRBV4-3
J: TRBJ2-1
CDR3: CASSQDGGDGEQFF

length: 14
V: TRBV19
J: TRBJ2-2
CDR3: CASSPGGGTGELFF

length: 14
V: TRBV28
J: TRBJ1-4
CDR3: CASTLTGLGEKLFF

length: 16
V: TRBV5-1
J: TRBJ1-3
CDR3: CASSYVGSDSGNTIYF

length: 16
V: TRBV9
J: TRBJ1-1
CDR3: CASSSDPGLPNTEAFF

length: 15
V: TRBV13
J: TRBJ1-3
CDR3: CASSPGTASGNTIYF

length: 14
V: TRBV5-4
J: TRBJ2-2
CDR3: CASSFARGTGELFF

length: 15
V: TRBV28
J: TRBJ1-2
CDR3: CASSLGGARNYGYTF

length: 14
V: TRBV18
J: TRBJ1-1
CDR3: CASSPAGNPGEAFF

length: 15
V: TRBV6-5
J: TRBJ1-2
CDR3: CASSYQGEANYGYTF

length: 14
V: TRBV27
J: TRBJ2-1
CDR3: CASSPVSGYNEQFF

length: 17
V: TRBV9
J: TRBJ2-1
CDR3: CASSPWGGDYTRGEQFF

length: 15
V: TRBV5-1
J: TRBJ1-1
CDR3: CASSPDSPENTEAFF

length: 16
V: TRBV15
J: TRBJ2-2
CDR3: CATSRDPNRATGELFF

length: 14
V: TRBV7-2
J: TRBJ1-5
CDR3: CASSLGTGSRPQHF

length: 15
V: TRBV4-1
J: TRBJ1-2
CDR3: CASSQDWPGGYGYTF

length: 14
V: TRBV28
J: TRBJ2-7
CDR3: CASRPGGLSYEQYF

length: 14
V: TRBV11-1
J: TRBJ1-4
CDR3: CASSSTGVGEKLFF

length: 15
V: TRBV2
J: TRBJ2-3
CDR3: CASTGQQTSTDTQYF

length: 14
V: TRBV7-6
J: TRBJ1-1
CDR3: CASSPNSGNTEAFF

length: 15
V: TRBV5-5
J: TRBJ1-4
CDR3: CASRIMNIGGEKLFF

length: 17
V: TRBV9
J: TRBJ1-3
CDR3: CASSVGGGAHSGNTIYF

length: 12
V: TRBV6-5
J: TRBJ1-6
CDR3: CASSLVNSPLHF